A single sample gave rise to the 20 T cell receptor beta chains below, sequenced in a study of breast tumors, draining lymph nodes, adjacent tissues. Axillary draining lymph nodes of breast cancer patients supplied the node samples. TCRdb used MiXCR to reprocess the multiplex PCR reads, holding one entry per CDR3 protein. The sample carries some 140,000 distinct CDR3 sequences, around 22% recorded once. The sequenced material came from axillary lymph node tissue. Receptor source: a female donor with breast cancer. Some clones in this sample may be carry-over from other donors' samples.

This clonotype showed up just a few times. The rearrangement uses TRBV28 and TRBJ2-5; maybe TRBD2 (6 bases). CDR1 MDHEN and CDR2 SYDVKM come from the germline V gene. This CDR3 has 15 amino acids. The V gene lost 2 bases and the J gene lost 4 bases, with 14 bases spanning the gap. Here the CDR3 DNA reads TGTGCCAGCAGTTTAAGGAGGAGGGAAGGAGAGACCCAGTACTTC. Its protein is CASSLRRREGETQYF.

Many counts were recorded for this clonotype. The chain combines TRBV7-2 with TRBJ2-1; tentative D call: TRBD2 (5 bases). Between the trimmed V and J ends, which lost 3 bases and 6 bases, there was a span of 12 bases. CDR1 is SGHTA, CDR2 FQGNSA, per germline. The CDR3 runs 14 residues. This CDR3 reads CASSFIGLSNEQFF. DNA of the CDR3: TGTGCCAGCAGCTTCATCGGACTTAGCAATGAGCAGTTCTTC.

Many counts were recorded for this clonotype. J is TRBJ2-3 and V is TRBV5-1; D is possibly TRBD2 (6 bases). The germline V gene has CDR1 SGHRS and CDR2 YFSETQ. Deletions cut 5 bases from V and 1 base from J, with 14 bases between. This CDR3 is 15 amino acids long. The chain's CDR3 is CASRVGRQGTDTQYF. The CDR3 region has the DNA TGCGCCAGCAGAGTTGGGAGGCAGGGCACAGATACGCAGTATTTT.

This clonotype was detected ten times or more. The rearrangement links TRBV3-1 to TRBJ2-1; no definite D call. The V gene lost 0 bases and the J gene lost 3 bases, with 9 bases spanning the gap. CDR3 length: 15 amino acids. Germline loops: CDR1 LGHDT, CDR2 YNNKEL (reference sequence). CDR3 sequence (DNA): TGTGCCAGCAGCCAAGAAGGTAGAGGCTACAATGAGCAGTTCTTC. It encodes CASSQEGRGYNEQFF.

This clonotype was counted a few times. The V and J genes are TRBV28 and TRBJ1-2, with D unresolved. This CDR3 has 13 residues. Deletions cut 9 bases from V and 2 bases from J, with 13 bases between. Germline CDR1 is MDHEN and CDR2 is SYDVKM. CDR3 DNA sequence: TGTGCCAGTCGGGTGGGAGGGAACTATGGCTACACCTTC. This sequence encodes CASRVGGNYGYTF.

With respect to this clonotype: This sequence may be a read error, since a much larger clone differs from it by one base. Written as DNA, the CDR3 is TGTGCCAACAGCCCGTGGACTAGCGGACAACAAGAGACCCAGTACTTC. The encoded protein is CANSPWTSGQQETQYF. This rearrangement joins TRBV11-2 to TRBJ2-5; 10 bases are a match to TRBD2. The CDR3 totals 16 residues. Germline V gene sequence: CDR1 SGHAT, CDR2 FQNNGV.

This clonotype was seen many times. The chain joins TRBV30 to TRBJ1-2, with D possibly being TRBD1 (6 bases). V lost 2 bases, J lost 3 bases, and 16 bases lay in between. Germline V gene lookup returns CDR1 GTSNPN and CDR2 SVGIG (reference sequence). The CDR3 totals 15 residues. The CDR3 nucleotides read TGTGCCTGGAGTCGGGGGGGGCCCTTCCACTATGGCTACACCTTC. Its translation: CAWSRGGPFHYGYTF.

The genes are TRBV7-6 and TRBJ2-5; 9 nucleotides align to TRBD2. Germline V CDR1 and CDR2: SGHVS, FNYEAQ. The CDR3 is 15 amino acids. V lost 2 bases and J lost 5; bases outside the gene matches: 6. The CDR3 DNA sequence: TGTGCCAGCAGCTTATATGGCGGGAGGGGGGAGACCCAGTACTTC. Translation: CASSLYGGRGETQYF.

The CDR3 loop is CATGTSGYEQYF. DNA for the CDR3: TGTGCCACCGGGACTAGCGGCTACGAGCAGTACTTC. The chain has TRBV28 and TRBJ2-7; TRBD2 aligns across 11 bases. The CDR3 spans 12 residues. V dropped 10 bases and J dropped 3; count of bases not matched to a gene: 2. Per the germline V gene, CDR1 is MDHEN and CDR2 is SYDVKM.

This clonotype appeared many times. J is TRBJ2-7 and V is TRBV19, with D perhaps assigned TRBD1 or TRBD2 (5 bases each). CDR1 and CDR2 from the germline V gene are LNHDA and SQIVND (reference sequence). V was clipped by 5 bases and J by 7 bases, with 18 bases between them. The CDR3 contains 14 residues. The CDR3 region is CASSASGWGGEQYF. Here the CDR3 DNA reads TGTGCCAGTAGTGCCTCAGGGTGGGGCGGGGAGCAGTACTTC.

The rearrangement uses TRBV12-3 or TRBV12-4 and TRBJ1-4; TRBD1 might be the D (6 bases). The V and J ends lost 2 bases and 5 bases respectively, with 12 bases between them. The CDR3 spans 15 residues. The CDR3 DNA reads TGTGCCAGCAGTTTAATGGGGGGCCAAAATGAAAAACTGTTTTTT. Translated: CASSLMGGQNEKLFF.

Of note for this clonotype: A much larger clonotype is one base distant, so this may be a read error. V and J are TRBV5-4 and TRBJ2-1; a possible D gene is TRBD2 (5 bases). Germline assignment: CDR1 SGHNT and CDR2 YYREEE (reference sequence). The CDR3 has 13 amino acids. The CDR3: CAGSFSEYNEQFF. The CDR3 bases are TGTGCCGGCAGCTTTAGCGAATACAATGAGCAGTTCTTC.

This clonotype has at least ten counts. The chain recombines TRBV4-2 with TRBJ2-3; D call uncertain. Trimming shortened V by 1 base and J by 2 bases, and 10 bases separated the two germline ends. Germline V gene lookup returns CDR1 LGHNA and CDR2 YNFKEQ. The CDR3 loop spans 15 amino acids. The CDR3 region has the DNA TGTGCCAGCAGCCAAGCTGACTCTTACACAGATACGCAGTATTTT. Amino acids: CASSQADSYTDTQYF.

This clonotype was counted once. This may be a read error: a much more frequent sequence differs by one nucleotide. The chain couples TRBV7-3 to TRBJ2-5; 9 bases map to TRBD2. CDR1 and CDR2 (germline): SGHTA, FQGTGA. This CDR3 is built from 15 residues. As DNA, the CDR3 is TGTGCCAGCGGCTTCAAGCGGGAGGAGCAAGAGACCCAGTACTTC. Amino acid sequence: CASGFKREEQETQYF.

This clonotype was recorded many times. This chain joins TRBV4-1 and TRBJ2-6; 7 bases line up with TRBD1. Germline V gene data show CDR1 as MGHRA and CDR2 as YSYEKL. This CDR3 has 21 amino acids. The trim removed 3 bases at V and 0 bases at J, leaving 17 bases unmatched. CDR3 DNA sequence: TGCGCCAGCAGCCATGGGTGGGGTGTTGGGACAGAACCCTCTGGGGCCAACGTCCTGACTTTC. It is translated as CASSHGWGVGTEPSGANVLTF.

The rearrangement links TRBV12-3 or TRBV12-4 to TRBJ2-1; 14 bases match TRBD2. The CDR3 totals 14 residues. The trim removed 5 bases at V and 12 bases at J, leaving 6 bases unmatched. CDR3: CASSTGTSGSRQFF. The CDR3 DNA sequence: TGTGCCAGCAGTACCGGGACTAGCGGGAGTAGGCAGTTCTTC.

In the case of this clonotype: A read error may be the cause here, since a much bigger clone is one base away. The rearrangement uses TRBV30 and TRBJ2-7; D is unresolved. The V and J ends lost 2 bases and 9 bases respectively, with 14 bases between them. This CDR3 spans 12 amino acids. Germline loops: CDR1 GTSNPN, CDR2 SVGIG (reference sequence). CDR3: CAWSFRSGGQYF. DNA of the CDR3: TGTGCCTGGAGTTTTAGATCGGGCGGGCAGTACTTC.

This clonotype was counted ten times or more. The chain is built from TRBV15 and TRBJ2-7, with 8 bases aligning to TRBD1. Losses at the gene ends were 6 bases for V and 7 bases for J; bases not matched to a gene: 8. The germline V gene has CDR1 LNHNV and CDR2 YYDKDF (reference sequence). This CDR3 comprises 13 residues. CDR3 in amino acids: CATSLGQGGEQYF. CDR3 nucleotide sequence: TGTGCCACCAGTCTCGGACAGGGCGGGGAGCAGTACTTC.

Only a few counts were recorded for this clonotype. This rearrangement joins TRBV16 to TRBJ1-5; 9 positions match TRBD1. V dropped 4 bases and J dropped 4; count of bases not matched to a gene: 5. Germline V gene data show CDR1 as KGHSY and CDR2 as FQNENV. The CDR3 contains 15 residues. CDR3: CASSLGDRGNQPQHF. Written as DNA, the CDR3 is TGTGCCAGCAGCCTCGGAGACAGGGGGAATCAGCCCCAGCATTTT.

The chain has TRBV5-5 and TRBJ1-4; D might be TRBD1 (5 bases). CDR3 length: 16 residues. Germline V CDR1 and CDR2: SGHKS, YYEKEE (reference sequence). V was trimmed by 3 bases and J by 0 bases, leaving 12 bases between them. The CDR3 sequence is CASSSPGGATNEKLFF. CDR3 nucleotides: TGTGCCAGCAGCTCCCCGGGGGGGGCAACTAATGAAAAACTGTTTTTT.